The 21 T cell receptor beta chains reported below all come from one sample, sequenced in a study of OX40 agonist ivuxolimab in advanced cancers. Sequencing used immunoSEQ multiplex PCR; TCRdb keeps in-frame clones, though not all of them. The data show some 21,000 clones, around 84% seen once. The sample was CD4+ or CD8+ T cells sorted from blood, taken in a trial of the OX40 agonist ivuxolimab. These receptor sequences come from an adult with an advanced solid tumor such as melanoma, head and neck, liver or kidney cancer.

This clone was seen a few times. The V gene is TRBV14, the J gene TRBJ1-1; D gene uncertain. The CDR3 consists of 14 residues. Germline lookup yields CDR1 SGHDN and CDR2 FVKESK. V was pared by 0 bases and J by 4 bases, with 9 bases between. Here the CDR3 reads CASSQDPQLTEAFF. For the CDR3, the DNA is TGTGCCAGCAGCCAAGATCCCCAACTCACTGAAGCTTTCTTT.

This chain joins TRBV28 and TRBJ2-5, with TRBD1 identical over 7 bases. The CDR3 extends over 14 amino acids. From germline, CDR1 is MDHEN and CDR2 SYDVKM. After removal of 3 bases from V and 2 bases from J, the junction contained 3 bases not matched to a gene. In DNA, the CDR3 is TGTGCCAGCAGTTTGGACAGGCTGCAAGAGACCCAGTACTTC. Translated: CASSLDRLQETQYF.

V and J are TRBV7-3 and TRBJ2-1, with D perhaps matching TRBD2 (6 bases). Trimming removed 3 bases from V and 0 bases from J, with 6 bases in between. Germline CDR1 SGHTA, CDR2 FQGTGA. There are 14 residues in the CDR3. The CDR3 spells CASSFSGSYNEQFF. The DNA of the CDR3 is TGTGCCAGCAGCTTTAGCGGCTCCTACAATGAGCAGTTCTTC.

The rearrangement uses TRBV6-5 and TRBJ1-5; 7 nucleotides align to TRBD1. The V and J ends lost 5 bases and 4 bases, in that order; junction bases with no gene match: 8. This CDR3 spans 15 amino acids. Germline-derived CDR1 and CDR2 are MNHEY and SVGAGI. CDR3 sequence reads: CASSLSGTENQPQHF. Written as DNA, the CDR3 is TGTGCCAGCAGTCTATCGGGGACAGAGAATCAGCCCCAGCATTTT.

This clone is a singleton in its sample. The chain combines TRBV28 with TRBJ2-7; D is unresolved. CDR1 is MDHEN and CDR2 is SYDVKM in the germline V gene. CDR3 length: 10 residues. V was clipped by 2 bases and J by 9 bases, with 5 bases between them. The CDR3 protein is CASSLGMQYF. The CDR3 DNA is TGTGCCAGCAGTTTAGGGATGCAGTACTTC.

This clone occurred once. This chain connects TRBV27 to TRBJ2-1; D remains unclear. CDR1 is MNHEY and CDR2 is SMNVEV in the germline V gene (reference sequence). The CDR3 is 14 residues long. Trimming removed 3 bases at V and 6 bases at J, with 12 bases between. Here the CDR3 reads CASSFLRLSNEQFF. DNA for the CDR3: TGTGCCAGCAGTTTCCTTAGACTTTCCAATGAGCAGTTCTTC.

The rearrangement links TRBV11-2 to TRBJ2-7, with D unclear. From germline, CDR1 is SGHAT and CDR2 FQNNGV. This CDR3 region has 14 residues. Trimming cost V 1 base and J 3 bases, with 10 bases left between them. CDR3 DNA: TGTGCCAGCAGCTTAGCTTCATCCAGCTACGAGCAGTACTTC. This encodes CASSLASSSYEQYF.

This chain connects TRBV28 to TRBJ2-5, with 9 bases lining up with TRBD1. V lost 5 bases and J lost 3; bases outside the gene matches: 4. This CDR3 region has 14 residues. Looked up from germline, CDR1 is MDHEN and CDR2 is SYDVKM. The CDR3 DNA sequence: TGTGCCAGCAGTCTTAGACAGGGGGAAGAGACCCAGTACTTC. It is translated as CASSLRQGEETQYF.

The genes are TRBV7-9 and TRBJ2-3; 9 bases agree with TRBD2. The germline gives CDR1 SEHNR, CDR2 FQNEAQ (reference sequence). This CDR3 has 15 amino acids. V lost 7 bases and J lost 2; bases outside the gene matches: 7. CDR3 sequence reads: CASTLRTSATDTQYF. The CDR3 bases are TGTGCCAGCACCCTCCGGACTAGCGCCACAGATACGCAGTATTTT.

V is TRBV5-1 and J is TRBJ2-7; D not certain. The CDR3 is 15 residues long. Germline V gene data show CDR1 as SGHRS and CDR2 as YFSETQ. V lost 0 bases and J lost 2, with 12 bases in between. The CDR3 spells CASSLEQRKAYEQYF. CDR3 nucleotide sequence: TGCGCCAGCAGCTTGGAACAGAGAAAAGCCTACGAGCAGTACTTC.

This sequence joins TRBV4-1 and TRBJ2-3; 10 nucleotides align to TRBD2. CDR1 and CDR2 from the germline V gene are MGHRA and YSYEKL. The CDR3 covers 15 residues. V was pared by 4 bases and J by 4 bases, with 5 bases of the junction left unmatched. CDR3 amino acids: CASSRELAGADTQYF. CDR3 nucleotides: TGCGCCAGCAGCCGGGAGCTAGCGGGAGCAGATACGCAGTATTTT.

There are a few counts of this clone. The chain uses TRBV28 and TRBJ2-1, with D possibly TRBD2 on 6 matching bases. V dropped 4 bases and J dropped 0 bases, with 13 bases sitting between them. The germline V gene has CDR1 MDHEN and CDR2 SYDVKM. The CDR3 is 16 residues long. Here the CDR3 DNA reads TGTGCCAGCAGTTCACCGGAGGAGGGCTCCTACAATGAGCAGTTCTTC. This codes for CASSSPEEGSYNEQFF.

The chain couples TRBV7-9 to TRBJ2-1; D not resolved. The CDR3 is 15 residues long. CDR1 SEHNR and CDR2 FQNEAQ come from the germline V gene (reference sequence). Trimming pared 6 bases from V and 3 bases from J, leaving 15 bases between. The CDR3 DNA reads TGTGCCAGCAGTAGGTCAGACGGCCTCTACAATGAGCAGTTCTTC. It specifies CASSRSDGLYNEQFF.

The CDR3 region is CASSPGETARHGELFF. CDR3 nucleotides: TGTGCCAGCAGCCCGGGGGAGACAGCTAGGCACGGGGAGCTGTTTTTT. The chain couples TRBV5-4 to TRBJ2-2; tentatively, D is TRBD2 (6 bases). Germline V lookup: CDR1 SGHNT, CDR2 YYREEE (reference sequence). Trimming left V 4 bases short and J 7 bases short, with 20 bases between. This CDR3 is built from 16 residues. The variable domain in full, completed from reference TRBV5-4 and TRBJ2-2, reads ETGVTQSPTHLIKTRGQQVTLRCSSQSGHNTVSWYQQALGQGPQFIFQYYREEENGRGNFPPRFSGLQFPNYSSELNVNALELDDSALYLCASSPGETARHGELFFGEGSRLTVL.

The genes are TRBV7-3 and TRBJ2-5; TRBD2 matches 7 bases. The CDR3 sequence is 14 residues long. Per the germline V gene, CDR1 is SGHTA and CDR2 is FQGTGA. The V segment lost 2 bases and the J segment 5 bases; nucleotides outside the gene matches: 5. The CDR3 nucleotides are TGTGCCAGCAGCTTAGCGGGAGTTGGGGAGACCCAGTACTTC. Protein: CASSLAGVGETQYF.

This clone was counted a single time. V gene TRBV18 combines with J gene TRBJ2-7; tentatively, D is TRBD1 (6 bases). CDR1 and CDR2 (germline): KGHSH, LQKENI. CDR3 length: 13 amino acids. Trimming took 1 base from V and 5 from J, leaving 9 bases between them. In DNA, the CDR3 is TGTGCCAGCTCACCACATCCAGGGGACGAGCAGTACTTC. Its translation: CASSPHPGDEQYF.

The chain couples TRBV9 to TRBJ2-7; D assignment may be TRBD1 or TRBD2 (5 bases each). V lost 4 bases to trimming and J lost 1 base, with 12 bases between them. CDR1 is SGDLS and CDR2 is YYNGEE in the germline V gene. This CDR3 comprises 14 residues. DNA for the CDR3: TGTGCCAGCAGCCCTTGGGACGGGTCCTACGAGCAGTACTTC. It codes for CASSPWDGSYEQYF.

In the case of this clone: Other nucleotide sequences in the sample specify the same CDR3. The genes are TRBV6-5 and TRBJ1-2, with TRBD1 identical over 8 bases. With V trimmed by 6 bases and J by 4 bases, 4 bases remained unmatched. Germline V gene data show CDR1 as MNHEY and CDR2 as SVGAGI. The CDR3 has 13 amino acids. CDR3 nucleotide sequence: TGTGCCAGCAGCGGTACAGGGGGCTATGGCTACACCTTC. Translation gives CASSGTGGYGYTF.

The chain uses TRBV21-1 and TRBJ2-2. TRBV21-1 is listed as a pseudogene. CDR3 size: 11 residues. CDR3 residues: CASELGGELFF. The CDR3 DNA follows: TGTGCCAGCGAGCTGGGCGGGGAGCTGTTTTTT.

This chain connects TRBV11-2 to TRBJ2-7, with TRBD2 as a possible D gene (5 bases). V shed 3 bases and J shed 0 bases, with 9 bases lying between them. Germline CDR1 reads SGHAT; CDR2 reads FQNNGV. The CDR3 contains 14 residues. CDR3 DNA sequence: TGTGCCAGCAGCTTCTCGGGAAACTCCTACGAGCAGTACTTC. Translation gives CASSFSGNSYEQYF.

CDR3 DNA: TGTGCCAGCAGCTTAAGTACTAGCGGGAGCCATACGCAGTATTTT. It codes for CASSLSTSGSHTQYF. The genes are TRBV7-3 and TRBJ2-3, with 11 nucleotides matching TRBD2. CDR3 length: 15 residues. With V trimmed by 1 base and J by 7 bases, 4 bases remained unmatched. Germline V gives CDR1 SGHTA, CDR2 FQGTGA.